This T cell receptor beta chain was recorded in a study of cytomegalovirus exposure and HLA in healthy donors. Study details: The early release's HLA-typed donors yielded 80 million to 95 million unique TCRs.

Regarding the study as a whole: In an earlier analysis, most TCR beta V segments were productive about 87% or about 30% of the time. Diagnosis of cytomegalovirus status made by the classifier reportedly showed high specificity and sensitivity.

Concerning this clone: The antigen is undetermined.

Although they were nominally healthy when sampled, donors likely had unrecorded immune exposures. V shed 1 base and J 1 base; nucleotides not matched to a gene: 9. CDR3 length equals 17 residues. Germline CDR1 and CDR2: LNHNV and YYDKDF (reference sequence). Both 60 Vbeta primers and 13 Jbeta primers went into the PCR. TCRdb's table, derived via immunoSEQ multiplex PCR, lists solely in-frame clones and lacks some. The sample lists under 150,000 clones, 70% to 80% seen once, with approximately 8.2% in the top ten. The TCR sequence derives from a woman aged 45 to 65 in good health and CMV-seropositive. Sequenced sample: PBMCs. The chain employs TRBV15 and TRBJ1-1; 7 nucleotides match TRBD1. CDR3 in DNA: TGTGCCACCAGCAGAGGAGGGGGCGTGGGCACGAACACTGAAGCTTTCTTT. This translates into CATSRGGGVGTNTEAFF.